Listed below are T cell receptor beta chains from one sample, sequenced in a study of T-cell reconstitution after alpha-beta-depleted transplantation in children. TCRdb called the PCR reads again in MiXCR, with one record for every CDR3 protein. The sample consists of some 530,000 distinct CDR3 sequences, around 13% of them appearing once. Source: PBMCs from the stem cell graft donor, taken from the stem cell graft. Every receptor here comes from a human donor who donated a stem cell graft to a child with combined immunodeficiency. CDR3s include the opening cysteine and the closing phenylalanine or tryptophan. The D gene is left open where the match is weak. Part of the rows lack a size; the others show once, few, many or a class for expanded clones.

length	D	size	J	V	DNA	CDR3
14	-	-	TRBJ2-1	TRBV9	TGTGCCAGCAGCGTCGGGACTTTCGGCAATGAGCAGTTCTTC	CASSVGTFGNEQFF
14	-	-	TRBJ1-2	TRBV5-4	TGTGCCAGCAGCCTGGAAACGCCGCTATGGGGCTACACCTTC	CASSLETPLWGYTF
13	-	few	TRBJ2-7	TRBV9	TGTGCCAGCAGCGTAGTCCCCCAGGGCGAGCAGTACTTC	CASSVVPQGEQYF
12	-	many	TRBJ2-5	TRBV11-2	TGTGCCAGCAGCTTGATCCAAGAGACCCAGTACTTC	CASSLIQETQYF
13	-	-	TRBJ2-7	TRBV29-1	TGCAGCGTTGCGGGCCTACAGATCTGGGAGCAGTACTTC	CSVAGLQIWEQYF
15	TRBD2	few	TRBJ2-7	TRBV2	TGTGCCAGCAGCGACAAGAGGACTAGCGGGAGGGAGCAGTACTTC	CASSDKRTSGREQYF
18	-	many	TRBJ2-6	TRBV12-3/TRBV12-4	TGTGCCAGCAGTTTCAGGCCCCCATCTTCCTCTGGGGCCAACGTCCTGACTTTC	CASSFRPPSSSGANVLTF
15	-	many	TRBJ2-7	TRBV11-3	TGTGCCAGCAGCTTAGATTGGGCGACTAGAGGCGAGCAGTACTTC	CASSLDWATRGEQYF
14	-	many	TRBJ2-1	TRBV20-1	TGCAGTGCTCCTCGTGGTAGCGGCTACAATGAGCAGTTCTTC	CSAPRGSGYNEQFF
16	-	many	TRBJ2-2	TRBV4-2	TGTGCCAGCAGCCAAGAGGGGGGCACGAACACCGGGGAGCTGTTTTTT	CASSQEGGTNTGELFF
14	-	-	TRBJ2-7	TRBV7-6	TGTGCCAGCAGCCCCCAGGGAGCTTTTTACGAGCAGTACTTC	CASSPQGAFYEQYF
13	TRBD1	few	TRBJ1-2	TRBV19	TGTGCCAGTAGTACGGACAGGGGCCATGGCTACACCTTC	CASSTDRGHGYTF
14	-	-	TRBJ1-2	TRBV4-3	TGCGCCAGCAGCCCTACCTCGGTCAGTTATGGCTACACCTTC	CASSPTSVSYGYTF
14	-	few	TRBJ1-1	TRBV5-4	TGTGCCAGCAGCAGGGACCCAGAGAACACTGAAGCTTTCTTT	CASSRDPENTEAFF
15	-	few	TRBJ1-5	TRBV12-3/TRBV12-4	TGTGCCAGCAGTTCTCAACCCGGGACAACCGGGCCCCAGCATTTT	CASSSQPGTTGPQHF
13	-	-	TRBJ2-1	TRBV20-1	TGCAGTGCTAGTCGGGCTAGGGGGAATGAGCAGTTCTTC	CSASRARGNEQFF
15	TRBD2	few	TRBJ2-1	TRBV5-1	TGCGCCAGCAGCTCCACCGCCGGGGGGTACAATGAGCAGTTCTTC	CASSSTAGGYNEQFF
12	-	-	TRBJ2-5	TRBV5-6	TGTGCCATCAGCGGGCAGGGGGTAACCCAGTACTTC	CAISGQGVTQYF
17	-	-	TRBJ1-2	TRBV14	TGTGCCAGCAGCCAATTCGTCGGACAACCGCCTAACTATGGCTACACCTTC	CASSQFVGQPPNYGYTF
16	-	-	TRBJ2-5	TRBV20-1	TGCAGTGCTAGAGATCTTAGGGGCCCCAGCCACGAGACCCAGTACTTC	CSARDLRGPSHETQYF
14	TRBD1	few	TRBJ1-1	TRBV18	TGTGCCAGCTCACCATATCAGGGGGACACTGAAGCTTTCTTT	CASSPYQGDTEAFF